This is a list of T cell receptor beta chains from one sample in a study of T cells in Graves' hyperthyroidism and ophthalmopathy. TCRdb called the multiplex PCR reads again in MiXCR, with one record for every CDR3 protein. The sample contains about 300,000 distinct CDR3 sequences, approximately 18% of which appear only once. The sequenced sample was blood. These receptors all come from a man aged 45 to 65 with Graves' ophthalmopathy. Each CDR3 is given with its conserved first and last residue. Each record gives: J gene, D gene, V gene, clone size, CDR3 length, CDR3 DNA, CDR3 protein. A D gene is named only where the DNA matches it firmly. A clone size is listed for some rows: how often the clone was seen (once, few, many), or a class if it is expanded.

TRBJ2-6,NA,TRBV11-2,few,18,TGTGCCAGCAGCTTAGTCGCCAGGAAGGTCTCTGGGGCCAACGTCCTGACTTTC,CASSLVARKVSGANVLTF
TRBJ1-3,NA,TRBV6-5,once,20,TGTGCCAGCAGTTTAGGACAGATACTACCTACCCTGATCTCTGGAAACACCATATATTTT,CASSLGQILPTLISGNTIYF
TRBJ2-7,NA,TRBV28,many,18,TGTGCCAGCAGTTTATCATTCGCGGCAGGGTGGCGTTTATACGAGCAGTACTTC,CASSLSFAAGWRLYEQYF
TRBJ2-3,TRBD2,TRBV7-2,few,15,TGTGCCAGCAGCTTAAGAGCGGGAGCCACAGATACGCAGTATTTT,CASSLRAGATDTQYF
TRBJ1-1,NA,TRBV5-1,NA,13,TGCGCCAGCAAACCTAGTGGGGGGGGTGAAGCTTTCTTT,CASKPSGGGEAFF
TRBJ2-6,NA,TRBV30,many,15,TGTGCCTGGAGTCTTGGGGTTAGTGGGGCCAACGTCCTGACTTTC,CAWSLGVSGANVLTF
TRBJ1-3,NA,TRBV7-7,few,15,TGTGCTAGCAGCCCTGACTCTTTATCTGGAAACACCATATATTTT,CASSPDSLSGNTIYF
TRBJ2-7,NA,TRBV20-1,NA,12,TGCAGTGCTAACGGGGGAAAATACGAGCAGTACTTC,CSANGGKYEQYF
TRBJ2-3,NA,TRBV29-1,NA,10,TGCAGCGCCCGAAAGGATACGCAGTATTTT,CSARKDTQYF
TRBJ2-4,NA,TRBV20-1,many,17,TGCAGTGCTAGTATCCCAGACGACGAACTAGCCAAAAACATTCAGTACTTC,CSASIPDDELAKNIQYF
TRBJ2-7,TRBD2,TRBV28,many,14,TGTGCCAGCAGTTTTATGGGCGGGAGAAACGAGCAGTACTTC,CASSFMGGRNEQYF
TRBJ1-2,NA,TRBV7-2,few,13,TGTGCCAGCAGCTTAGGACGGGCGGATGGCTACACCTTC,CASSLGRADGYTF
TRBJ1-5,TRBD1,TRBV19,NA,16,TGTGCCAGTAGGGACGTTACAGGGGGTTTCAATCAGCCCCAGCATTTT,CASRDVTGGFNQPQHF
TRBJ2-7,NA,TRBV7-2,NA,18,TGTGCCAGCAGCTTCCCCATCGAGAGTGGACTATCACTCTACGAGCAGTACTTC,CASSFPIESGLSLYEQYF
TRBJ2-7,TRBD2,TRBV28,many,12,TGTGCCAGCACAAAGAGGACTAGCGAGCAGTACTTC,CASTKRTSEQYF
TRBJ1-4,NA,TRBV18,many,16,TGTGCCAGCTCACCACGCCCCCAGACAGAACTCGCTAAACTGTTTTTT,CASSPRPQTELAKLFF
TRBJ2-3,NA,TRBV28,many,15,TGTGCCAGCAGTCCCCTAGAGCGGCACACAGATACGCAGTATTTT,CASSPLERHTDTQYF
TRBJ1-5,NA,TRBV6-1,many,14,TGTGCCAGCAGTGAATTATTAGGGGATCAGCCCCAGCATTTT,CASSELLGDQPQHF
TRBJ2-7,TRBD1,TRBV19,NA,16,TGTGCCAGTAGTCCCCTCGGGGGACAGGGGCTGGTCGAGCAGTACTTC,CASSPLGGQGLVEQYF
TRBJ2-3,TRBD1,TRBV24-1,NA,17,TGTGCCACCAGTGACCCGACAGGGTTGCCCTCCCCCGGTACGCAGTATTTT,CATSDPTGLPSPGTQYF
TRBJ2-3,NA,TRBV10-3,NA,13,TGTGCCATCAGTGAGTGGCCCTCAGATACGCAGTATTTT,CAISEWPSDTQYF
TRBJ1-6,TRBD1,TRBV11-2,many,15,TGTGCCAGCAGCTTAGAGACAGGGGGTAATTCACCCCTCCACTTT,CASSLETGGNSPLHF
TRBJ1-1,NA,TRBV7-2,NA,14,TGTGCCAGCAGCTTAGAGACCTGGGGCACTGAAGCTTTCTTT,CASSLETWGTEAFF
TRBJ2-5,NA,TRBV5-8,few,16,TGTGCCAGCAGCCTTGTAAGGCCCCGGATGGGGACGGGGGAGTACTTC,CASSLVRPRMGTGEYF
TRBJ2-7,NA,TRBV20-1,NA,11,TGCAGTGCTAGATTGTGGAACGAGCAGTACTTC,CSARLWNEQYF
TRBJ2-3,NA,TRBV7-6,NA,13,TGTGCCAGCAGCTTTAGCGACACAGATACGCAGTATTTT,CASSFSDTDTQYF
TRBJ2-2,NA,TRBV10-3,NA,15,TGTGCCATCAGGAGTAGCGGCACGAACACCGGGGAGCTGTTTTTT,CAIRSSGTNTGELFF
TRBJ2-3,TRBD2,TRBV11-2,many,16,TGTGCCAGCAGCTTAGTGACTAGCGGGATCCCAGATACGCAGTATTTT,CASSLVTSGIPDTQYF
TRBJ1-5,NA,TRBV6-1,many,13,TGTGCCAGCAGTATCAGTAGCAATCAGCCCCAGCATTTT,CASSISSNQPQHF
TRBJ2-7,NA,TRBV14,few,16,TGTGCCAGCAGCCCCATTCGACAGGCCCGGGGGTACGAGCAGTACTTC,CASSPIRQARGYEQYF
TRBJ1-4,TRBD1,TRBV6-6,NA,17,TGTGCCAGCAGTTACACGGACAGGGGGCGCGTTGGTGAAAAACTGTTTTTT,CASSYTDRGRVGEKLFF
TRBJ1-5,TRBD1,TRBV12-3/TRBV12-4,NA,14,TGTGCCAGCAGGGCCCCGGGACAGAATCAGCCCCAGCATTTT,CASRAPGQNQPQHF
TRBJ2-7,NA,TRBV7-9,few,14,TGTGCCAGCAGCTTAGTGGACGGCTCCTACGAGCAGTACTTC,CASSLVDGSYEQYF
TRBJ1-6,TRBD1,TRBV7-9,NA,14,TGTGCCAGTCAACCGGGACAGATTAATTCACCCCTCCACTTT,CASQPGQINSPLHF
TRBJ2-7,TRBD2,TRBV5-1,NA,16,TGCGCCAGCAGCCTTCGAGCGGGAGGGACGGTCGACGAGCAGTACTTC,CASSLRAGGTVDEQYF
TRBJ2-2,NA,TRBV19,NA,15,TGTGCCAGTAGGCCCCCGGGACACAACACCGGGGAGCTGTTTTTT,CASRPPGHNTGELFF
TRBJ1-3,TRBD1,TRBV28,once,18,TGTGCCAGCGGAGCCCCCCGGGACAGGGAAGTAGCTGGAAACACCATATATTTT,CASGAPRDREVAGNTIYF
TRBJ2-5,NA,TRBV20-1,NA,16,TGCAGTGCTAGAGAGGGGGCAGGGGGGAACCAAGAGACCCAGTACTTC,CSAREGAGGNQETQYF
TRBJ2-7,TRBD1,TRBV18,once,15,TGTGCCAGCTCACCAACGGGACAGGGGGCCTACGAGCAGTACTTC,CASSPTGQGAYEQYF
TRBJ2-3,TRBD2,TRBV5-1,few,15,TGCGCCAGCAGCTTGGATGTGACTAGCGCAGATACGCAGTATTTT,CASSLDVTSADTQYF
TRBJ2-7,TRBD1,TRBV6-5,NA,14,TGTGCCAGCAGTTACGGACAGGGCTTCTACGAGCAGTACTTC,CASSYGQGFYEQYF
TRBJ2-7,TRBD2,TRBV7-8,NA,14,TGTGCCAGCGGAAGACTAGCGACTTCCTACGAGCAGTACTTC,CASGRLATSYEQYF
TRBJ2-5,NA,TRBV7-9,NA,18,TGTGCCAGCAGCTCCAGCCCTGGCCTGACAGGCGAACAAGAGACCCAGTACTTC,CASSSSPGLTGEQETQYF
TRBJ2-5,TRBD2,TRBV5-1,NA,16,TGCGCCAGCAGCACAGGACTAGCGGGAACCGAAGAGACCCAGTACTTC,CASSTGLAGTEETQYF
TRBJ2-2,TRBD2,TRBV28,once,15,TGTGCCAGCAGTTTAGGGGGACTAGTCACCGGGGAGCTGTTTTTT,CASSLGGLVTGELFF
TRBJ1-2,NA,TRBV20-1,NA,16,TGCAGTGCTAGAGATGAGGGCACCACTACTCCTTATGACTACACCTTC,CSARDEGTTTPYDYTF
TRBJ1-1,NA,TRBV10-3,NA,12,TGTGCCATCAGGGATGGTGGAACTGAAGCTTTCTTT,CAIRDGGTEAFF
TRBJ2-7,NA,TRBV28,few,13,TGTGCCAGCAGGCGGGGCGGGTCCTACGAGCAGTACTTC,CASRRGGSYEQYF